The 5 T cell receptor delta chains below were found in one sample sequenced in a study of gamma-delta T cells after stem cell transplantation. TCRdb re-called clones from the RT-PCR reads via CATT. The data hold thousands of delta-chain clones, with around 4% observed a single time. Material: gamma-delta T cells. These receptor sequences come from a human donor. It is not recorded whose cells these are; they may come from a transplant donor.

As regards this clone: TCRdb's entry gives the protein of a much larger clone, which mismatches this DNA's translation at residue 6, likely from a read error; the protein reported here is translated from the DNA. This chain joins TRDV2 and TRDJ1; 13 bases map to TRDD3. Germline trimming cut 2 bases from V and 1 base from J; bases unmatched to any gene: 9. The length of the CDR3 is 18 residues. Per germline, CDR1 GEAIGNYY and CDR2 EKD. The CDR3 DNA follows: TGTGCCTGTGACATCGCCCCCTACTGGGGGATACGCACCGATAAACTCATCTTT. Amino acid sequence: CACDIAPYWGIRTDKLIF.

Details on this clone: A much larger clone is a single base away; this may be a read error. The sample contains more than one DNA sequence encoding this CDR3. The chain links TRDV2 to TRDJ1, with 10 bases fitting TRDD3. Looked up from germline, CDR1 is GEAIGNYY and CDR2 is EKD. The CDR3 covers 16 residues. Written as DNA, the CDR3 is TGTGCCTGTGACACCGTGGGGGATACTGACACCGATAAGCTCACCTTT. It encodes CACDTVGDTDTDKLTF.

By share of the sample, this clone is medium-sized (0.01 to 0.1%). This sequence is one base from a far larger clone and is likely a read error. V gene TRDV2 combines with J gene TRDJ3; 7 nucleotides align to TRDD3. The CDR3 runs 25 residues. The V gene's germline CDR1 is GEAIGNYY and CDR2 EKD. CDR3 coding DNA: TGTGCCCGTGACACCGTGAGTGGATGGGGGACCCCGCTTCGTTTATCGTCCTGGGACACCCGACAGATGTTTTTC. This encodes CARDTVSGWGTPLRLSSWDTRQMFF.

The sample holds a few counts of this clone. The protein given by TCRdb reflects a much larger clone and differs at residue 8 from this DNA's translation, likely from a read error; the protein shown is the DNA's translation. The rearrangement uses TRDV2 and TRDJ3, with TRDD3 identical over 9 bases. Germline V gene data show CDR1 as GEAIGNYY and CDR2 as EKD. CDR3 length: 17 residues. Written as DNA, the CDR3 is TGTGCCTGTCTACTGGGGGAAGGCTCCTGGGACACCCGACAGATGTTCTTC. The encoded protein is CACLLGEGSWDTRQMFF.

This clone has only a few counts. Other nucleotide sequences from this sample produce the same CDR3. This chain's CDR3 is CACDKLGELDTDKLIF. The DNA for the CDR3 is TGTGCCTGTGACAAACTGGGGGAACTGGACACCGATAAACTCATCTTT. This chain joins TRDV2 and TRDJ1, with TRDD3 matching 9 bases. V lost 2 bases, J lost 0 bases, and 6 bases stayed unmatched. Per the germline V gene, CDR1 is GEAIGNYY and CDR2 is EKD. CDR3 length equals 16 residues.